The clone carrying this TCR beta chain has ten or more counts. Individual cDNA molecules each received unique molecular identifiers attached to them. TCRdb called the 5' RACE reads again in MiXCR, with one record for every CDR3 protein. The sample lists over 30,000 distinct CDR3 sequences; approximately 5.9% were seen once. The germline V gene encodes CDR1 SQVTM and CDR2 ANQGSEA. The CDR3 spans 12 residues. Trimming stripped 7 bases from V and 2 bases from J, with 10 bases between. The sample is drawn from a study of early T cells in non-severe SARS-CoV-2 infection. The overall study: The chains were unpaired, and the sequenced material was bulk RNA from unsorted whole blood.

V gene TRBV29-1 combines with J gene TRBJ2-3; D is unclear. The sample in question was whole blood, obtained at baseline. The clonotype was recovered from an adult who was a healthcare worker with PCR-confirmed SARS-CoV-2 infection or an uninfected control (not recorded which). The CDR3 nucleotides read TGCAGCGCCAGGTCGGTCACAGATACGCAGTATTTT. Protein: CSARSVTDTQYF.